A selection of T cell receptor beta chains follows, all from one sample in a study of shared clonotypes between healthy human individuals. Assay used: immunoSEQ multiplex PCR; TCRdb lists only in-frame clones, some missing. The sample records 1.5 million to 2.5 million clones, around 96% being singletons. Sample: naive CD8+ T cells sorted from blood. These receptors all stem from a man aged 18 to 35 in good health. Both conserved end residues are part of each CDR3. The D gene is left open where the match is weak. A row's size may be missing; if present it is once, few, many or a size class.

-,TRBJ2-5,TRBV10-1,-,CATKILGETQYF,TGCGCCACCAAGATTTTAGGGGAGACCCAGTACTTC
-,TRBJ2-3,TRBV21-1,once,CASSNQQGAGTDTQYF,TGTGCCAGCAGCAACCAACAGGGGGCCGGCACAGATACGCAGTATTTT
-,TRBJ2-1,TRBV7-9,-,CASSLASTGPEQFF,TGTGCCAGCAGCCTGGCTAGTACCGGGCCTGAGCAGTTCTTC
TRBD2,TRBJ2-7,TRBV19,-,CATDEGGYEQYF,TGTGCCACCGACGAGGGAGGGTACGAGCAGTACTTC
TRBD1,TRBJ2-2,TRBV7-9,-,CASSLPRTGGITGELFF,TGTGCCAGCAGCTTACCTCGGACAGGGGGCATCACCGGGGAGCTGTTTTTT
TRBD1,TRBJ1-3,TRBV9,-,CASSADRGPGNTIYF,TGTGCCAGCAGCGCAGACAGGGGGCCTGGAAACACCATATATTTT
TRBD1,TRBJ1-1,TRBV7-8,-,CASSFGGTANTEAFF,TGTGCCAGCAGCTTCGGAGGGACAGCGAACACTGAAGCTTTCTTT
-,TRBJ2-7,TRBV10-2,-,CASSAAGTYEQYF,TGCGCCAGCAGTGCGGCAGGTACCTACGAGCAGTACTTC
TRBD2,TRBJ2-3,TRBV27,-,CASSLETSGSTDTQYF,TGTGCCAGCAGTTTAGAGACTAGCGGGAGCACAGATACGCAGTATTTT
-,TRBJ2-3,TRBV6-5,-,CASSTYAEGEDTQYF,TGTGCCAGCAGTACCTACGCGGAAGGCGAGGATACGCAGTATTTT
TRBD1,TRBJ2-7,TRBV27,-,CASSYQGQGYEQYF,TGTGCCAGCAGTTACCAGGGACAGGGGTACGAGCAGTACTTC
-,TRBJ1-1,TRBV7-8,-,CASSARGGNTEAFF,TGTGCCAGCAGCGCCCGAGGAGGGAACACTGAAGCTTTCTTT
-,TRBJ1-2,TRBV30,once,CAWSVRVEGYTF,TGTGCCTGGAGTGTTCGGGTGGAGGGCTACACCTTC
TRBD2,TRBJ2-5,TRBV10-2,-,CASRSSGRMETQYF,TGCGCCAGCCGTTCGAGCGGGAGAATGGAGACCCAGTACTTC
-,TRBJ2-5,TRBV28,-,CASSWAERLETLETQYF,TGTGCCAGCAGTTGGGCGGAAAGACTGGAGACCTTAGAGACCCAGTACTTC
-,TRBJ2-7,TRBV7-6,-,CASSLDGGANYEQYF,TGTGCCAGCAGCTTAGATGGCGGGGCGAACTACGAGCAGTACTTC
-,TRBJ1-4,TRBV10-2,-,CASSTSATNEKLFF,TGCGCCAGCAGTACCAGTGCAACTAATGAAAAACTGTTTTTT
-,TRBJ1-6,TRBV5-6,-,CASSLDRTRVGNSPLHF,TGTGCCAGCAGCTTGGACAGGACCAGGGTGGGTAATTCACCCCTCCACTTT
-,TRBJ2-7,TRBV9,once,CASSVGLGSSEQYF,TGTGCCAGCAGCGTAGGTTTGGGTTCCTCCGAGCAGTACTTC
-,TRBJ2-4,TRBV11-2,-,CASSPKENIQYF,TGTGCCAGCAGCCCAAAAGAAAACATTCAGTACTTC
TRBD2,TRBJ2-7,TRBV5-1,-,CASRPGTSGRSTYEQYF,TGCGCCAGCAGACCCGGGACTAGCGGGAGATCCACCTACGAGCAGTACTTC
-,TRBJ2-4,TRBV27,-,CASSLSMSSSAKNIQYF,TGTGCCAGCAGTTTATCGATGTCTAGCTCGGCCAAAAACATTCAGTACTTC
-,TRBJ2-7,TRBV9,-,CASSVDPGDYEQYF,TGTGCCAGCAGCGTAGATCCAGGGGACTACGAGCAGTACTTC
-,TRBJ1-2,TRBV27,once,CASMDFYGYTF,TGTGCCAGCATGGACTTCTATGGCTACACCTTC
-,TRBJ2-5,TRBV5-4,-,CASSLLVQETQYF,TGTGCCAGCAGCTTGTTGGTCCAAGAGACCCAGTACTTC
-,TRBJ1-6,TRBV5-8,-,CASSLPPGPSGSPLHF,TGTGCCAGCAGTCTGCCCCCGGGCCCTTCTGGTTCACCCCTCCACTTT
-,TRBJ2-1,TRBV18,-,CASSPLDHYNEQFF,TGTGCCAGCTCACCTTTAGACCATTACAATGAGCAGTTCTTC
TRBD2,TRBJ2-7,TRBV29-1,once,CSARTSGSYEQYF,TGCAGCGCTAGGACTAGCGGATCCTACGAGCAGTACTTC
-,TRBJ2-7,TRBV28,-,CASSLGAVIEQYF,TGTGCCAGCAGTTTAGGCGCGGTTATCGAGCAGTACTTC
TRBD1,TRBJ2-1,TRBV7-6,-,CASSLGPRGTYNEQFF,TGTGCCAGCAGCTTAGGTCCCAGGGGGACCTACAATGAGCAGTTCTTC
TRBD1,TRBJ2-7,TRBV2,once,CASSGPEDRGYSYEQYF,TGTGCCAGCAGTGGTCCGGAGGACAGGGGGTACTCCTACGAGCAGTACTTC
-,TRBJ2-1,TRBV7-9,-,CASSLDAYSYNEQFF,TGTGCCAGCAGCTTAGACGCGTATTCCTACAATGAGCAGTTCTTC
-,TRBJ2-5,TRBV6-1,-,CASSEGVSQETQYF,TGTGCCAGCAGTGAAGGTGTCAGCCAAGAGACCCAGTACTTC
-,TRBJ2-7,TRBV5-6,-,CASSFGGFSYEQYF,TGTGCCAGCAGCTTTGGTGGGTTCTCCTACGAGCAGTACTTC
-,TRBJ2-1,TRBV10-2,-,CASKRTDNEQFF,TGCGCCAGCAAGAGGACCGACAATGAGCAGTTCTTC
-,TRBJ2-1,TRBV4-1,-,CASSPLPPESGPYNEQFF,TGCGCCAGCAGCCCCCTACCCCCAGAATCAGGGCCCTACAATGAGCAGTTCTTC
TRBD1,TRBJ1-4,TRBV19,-,CASSMPDRAIEKLFF,TGTGCCAGTAGTATGCCCGACAGGGCCATTGAAAAACTGTTTTTT
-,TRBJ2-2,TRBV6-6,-,CAIRTAGELFF,TGTGCCATCAGGACAGCCGGGGAGCTGTTTTTT
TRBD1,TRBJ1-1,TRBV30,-,CAWSVGTAEAFF,TGTGCCTGGAGTGTCGGGACAGCTGAAGCTTTCTTT
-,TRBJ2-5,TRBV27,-,CASSALGGLETQYF,TGTGCCAGCAGTGCGCTCGGGGGGCTAGAGACCCAGTACTTC
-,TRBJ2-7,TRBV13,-,CASSGRDATSEQYF,TGTGCCAGCAGCGGGCGGGACGCTACCTCCGAGCAGTACTTC
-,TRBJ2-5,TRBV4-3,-,CASSQGGGPQETQYF,TGCGCCAGCAGCCAAGGTGGAGGTCCGCAAGAGACCCAGTACTTC
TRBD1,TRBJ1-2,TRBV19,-,CASSMAQGAAFYGYTF,TGTGCCAGTAGTATGGCCCAGGGGGCGGCATTCTATGGCTACACCTTC
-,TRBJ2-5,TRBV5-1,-,CASSLGQGETQYF,TGCGCCAGCAGCTTGGGGCAGGGCGAGACCCAGTACTTC
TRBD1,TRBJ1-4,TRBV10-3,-,CAIGDQGVGTNEKLFF,TGTGCCATCGGCGACCAGGGGGTTGGAACTAATGAAAAACTGTTTTTT
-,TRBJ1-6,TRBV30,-,CAWITAGNSPLHF,TGTGCCTGGATTACCGCGGGCAATTCACCCCTCCACTTT
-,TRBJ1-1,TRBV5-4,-,CASSLVQGSNTEAFF,TGTGCCAGCAGCTTAGTCCAGGGGTCGAACACTGAAGCTTTCTTT
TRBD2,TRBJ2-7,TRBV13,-,CASSLATSGSLDEQYF,TGTGCCAGCAGCTTAGCGACTAGCGGGAGTCTAGACGAGCAGTACTTC
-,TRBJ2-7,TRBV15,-,CATSRPGNTYEQYF,TGTGCCACCAGCAGGCCAGGGAATACCTACGAGCAGTACTTC
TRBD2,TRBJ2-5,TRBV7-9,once,CASSLGTSGGANLETQYF,TGTGCCAGCAGCTTAGGGACTAGCGGGGGGGCGAACCTAGAGACCCAGTACTTC
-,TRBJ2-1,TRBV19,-,CASSVREYYNEQFF,TGTGCCAGTAGTGTCAGGGAGTACTACAATGAGCAGTTCTTC
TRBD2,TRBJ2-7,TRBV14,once,CASSQTSGRYEQYF,TGTGCCAGCAGCCAGACTAGCGGGAGGTACGAGCAGTACTTC
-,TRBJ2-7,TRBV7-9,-,CASSLEGSFYSYEQYF,TGTGCCAGCAGCTTAGAGGGCTCTTTCTACTCCTACGAGCAGTACTTC